The 3 T cell receptor beta chains listed next were all sequenced from one sample in a study of CD8 T cells in ankylosing spondylitis (TCRdb year 2017). These receptors have no identified antigens. What the authors observed across the whole study: A TCR beta motif of several highly homologous amino acid variants appeared characteristic of blood from ankylosing spondylitis patients.

The library came from 5' RACE. The reads were generated on an Illumina HiSeq 2500. The raw public reads went through TCRdb reprocessing: fastp at Q25, MiXCR clone calling, in-frame beta chains kept. Each CDR3 protein gets just one entry, which takes the most common genes and DNA from the rows behind it. Across this sample there are over 700,000 distinct CDR3 sequences, with roughly 19% seen only once. The top ten clones comprise about 19% of the sample. Material: blood, either unsorted or a sorted T cell fraction (not recorded which). The receptors were gathered from a male donor with ankylosing spondylitis.

This rearrangement joins TRBV20-1 to TRBJ2-1, with 8 bases that match TRBD2. The CDR3 spans 12 residues. Germline trimming cut 5 bases from V and 5 bases from J; bases unmatched to any gene: 2. Germline CDR1 DFQATT, CDR2 SNEGSKA (reference sequence). The CDR3 DNA reads TGCAGTGCTGCGGGAGGTGACAATGAGCAGTTCTTC. This codes for CSAAGGDNEQFF.

The chain links TRBV6-1 to TRBJ2-1; tentatively, D is TRBD1 (5 bases). This CDR3 spans 11 amino acids. Trimming shortened V by 9 bases and J by 3 bases, and 6 bases separated the two germline ends. Germline CDR1 MNHNS, CDR2 SASEGT. CDR3 nucleotide sequence: TGTGCCAGAGGGGACTACAATGAGCAGTTCTTC. Translating gives CARGDYNEQFF.

This clonotype has only one observation. The chain joins TRBV7-9 to TRBJ1-4; D is possibly TRBD1 (5 bases). Trimming stripped 5 bases from V and 5 bases from J, with 12 bases between. This CDR3 is built from 14 residues. CDR1 SEHNR and CDR2 FQNEAQ come from the germline V gene (reference sequence). The CDR3 DNA follows: TGTGCCAGCAGCCCACTTGGGGGGAATGAAAAACTGTTTTTT. Translating gives CASSPLGGNEKLFF.